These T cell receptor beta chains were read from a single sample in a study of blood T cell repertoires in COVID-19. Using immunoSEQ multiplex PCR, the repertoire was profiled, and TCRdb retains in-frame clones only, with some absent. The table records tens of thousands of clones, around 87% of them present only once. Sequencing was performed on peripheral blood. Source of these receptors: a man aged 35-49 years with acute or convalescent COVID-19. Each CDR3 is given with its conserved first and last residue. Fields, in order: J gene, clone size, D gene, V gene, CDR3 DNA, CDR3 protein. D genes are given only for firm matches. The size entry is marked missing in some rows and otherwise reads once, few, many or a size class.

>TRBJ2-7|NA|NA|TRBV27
TGTGCCAGCAGTTTAACTGGAGCCTACGAGCAGTACTTC
CASSLTGAYEQYF
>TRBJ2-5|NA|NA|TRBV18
TGTGCCAGCTCACCGCAGAAAGGGGCAGAGACCCAGTACTTC
CASSPQKGAETQYF
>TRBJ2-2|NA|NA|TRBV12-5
TGTGCTAGTGGGCTTGGGGAGGTTGGCACCGGGGAGCTGTTTTTT
CASGLGEVGTGELFF
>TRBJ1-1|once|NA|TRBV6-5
TGTGCCAGCACTTCCATCGGGTCACGGAACACTGAAGCTTTCTTT
CASTSIGSRNTEAFF
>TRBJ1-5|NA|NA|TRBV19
TGTGCCAGTGGGGAGGACCGACTCAGGGAAGATCAGCCCCAGCATTTT
CASGEDRLREDQPQHF
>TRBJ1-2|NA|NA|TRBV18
TGTGCCAGCTCACCAACCCAGGGGTTAAGCTATGGCTACACCTTC
CASSPTQGLSYGYTF
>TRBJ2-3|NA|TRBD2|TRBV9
TGTGCCAGCAGCGTGCGGGCGGGGGGGGCAGATACGCAGTATTTT
CASSVRAGGADTQYF
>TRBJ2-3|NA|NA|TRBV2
TGTGCCAGCAGTGAAGGGGCGAGGGTACGCACAGATACGCAGTATTTT
CASSEGARVRTDTQYF
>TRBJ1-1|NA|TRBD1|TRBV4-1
TGCGCCAGCAGCCAAGATAGGACAGGGGGTATTGAAGCTTTCTTT
CASSQDRTGGIEAFF
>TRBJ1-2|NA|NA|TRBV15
TGTGCCACCAGCAGAGACACTGACAGTTATGGCTACACCTTC
CATSRDTDSYGYTF
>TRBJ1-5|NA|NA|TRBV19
TGTGCCAGTAGTATTCTGCCGGTCGGCAATCAGCCCCAGCATTTT
CASSILPVGNQPQHF
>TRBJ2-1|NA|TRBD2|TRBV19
TGTGCCACCAAAAGGTCTAGCGGCGATTCCTCCTACAATGAGCAGTTCTTC
CATKRSSGDSSYNEQFF
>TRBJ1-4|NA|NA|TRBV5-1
TGCGCCAGCAGCTTGATGGGAGGGCAAGGGGAAAAACTGTTTTTT
CASSLMGGQGEKLFF
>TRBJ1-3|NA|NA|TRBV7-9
TGTGCCAGCAGCTTCAGGGGAAACACCATATATTTT
CASSFRGNTIYF
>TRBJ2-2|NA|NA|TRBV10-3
TGTGCCACCCGCGAGCCAGGCCATGACGGGGAGCTGTTTTTT
CATREPGHDGELFF
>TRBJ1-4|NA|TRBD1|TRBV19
TGTGCCAGTATGGAGAAGGGGGCGGAAAAACTGTTTTTT
CASMEKGAEKLFF
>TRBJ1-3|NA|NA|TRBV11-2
TGTGCCAGCAGCTTAGATGTAGCAGCTGGAAACACCATATATTTT
CASSLDVAAGNTIYF
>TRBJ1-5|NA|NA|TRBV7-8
TGTGCCAGCAGCTTCGACAGGAGGAATCAGCCCCAGCATTTT
CASSFDRRNQPQHF
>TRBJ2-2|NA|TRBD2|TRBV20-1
TGCAGTGCTAGTATCCCCGGGCGGGGGGCTAACACCGGGGAGCTGTTTTTT
CSASIPGRGANTGELFF
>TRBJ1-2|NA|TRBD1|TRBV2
TGTGCCGTAGGGACAGGGGGAATGGGTGGCTACACCTTC
CAVGTGGMGGYTF
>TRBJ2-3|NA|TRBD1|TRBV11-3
TGTGCCAGCAGCCTCCGGGACAGTCGGGATACGCAGTATTTT
CASSLRDSRDTQYF
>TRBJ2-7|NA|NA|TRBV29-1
TGCAGCGTTGAATTGGGGCAGGGGAGCTCCTACGAGCAGTACTTC
CSVELGQGSSYEQYF
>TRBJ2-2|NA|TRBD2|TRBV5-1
TGCGCCAGCAGCTTAACTAGCGGGGGTGCCGGGGAGCTGTTTTTT
CASSLTSGGAGELFF
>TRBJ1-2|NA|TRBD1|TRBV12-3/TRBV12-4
TGTGCCAGCAGCACACAGGGGGCGGGGGGCTACACCTTC
CASSTQGAGGYTF
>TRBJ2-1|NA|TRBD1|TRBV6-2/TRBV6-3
TGTGCCAGCAGTTACTCGACAACAGGGGGGAGCTCCTACAATGAGCAGTTCTTC
CASSYSTTGGSSYNEQFF
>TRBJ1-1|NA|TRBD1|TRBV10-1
TGCGCCAGCAGTGAAAGGGGACAGGGGTCGGCTTTCTTT
CASSERGQGSAFF
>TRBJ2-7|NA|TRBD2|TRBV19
TGTGCCAGTAGCAAACTAGCGGGAGGAATCGACGAGCAGTACTTC
CASSKLAGGIDEQYF
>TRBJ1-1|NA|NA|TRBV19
TGTGCCAGTAGTATTGGAGGGAACACTGAAGCTTTCTTT
CASSIGGNTEAFF
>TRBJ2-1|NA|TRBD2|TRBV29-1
TGCAGCGTCATACGGGGGGGACCCTACAATGAGCAGTTCTTC
CSVIRGGPYNEQFF
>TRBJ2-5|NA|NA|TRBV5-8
TGTGCCAGCAGCTTGGGGCGACAGGAAGCCAGTCAAGAGACCCAGTACTTC
CASSLGRQEASQETQYF
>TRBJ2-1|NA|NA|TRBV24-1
TGTGCCACCAGTGATTTGGCGGGCGGGATCGATGAGCAGTTCTTC
CATSDLAGGIDEQFF
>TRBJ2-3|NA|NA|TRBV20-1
TGCAGTGCTAGTATTGGGGCGGGACCCACAGATACGCAGTATTTT
CSASIGAGPTDTQYF